The rows below give T cell receptor beta chains drawn from one sample of a study of CD8+CD57+ T cells in acquired aplastic anemia. TCRdb itself ran the reads through MiXCR, one entry per CDR3 protein. Altogether a few hundred thousand distinct CDR3 sequences are present, about 50% being singletons, with the ten largest covering roughly 1.3%. The specimen was sorted CD4+, CD8+, or CD8+CD57+ T cells (not recorded which) from PBMCs. The origin of the receptors is a human donor with aplastic anemia. Both conserved end residues are part of each CDR3. A D gene is named only where the DNA matches it firmly. A clone size is listed for some rows: how often the clone was seen (once, few, many), or a class if it is expanded.

v_gene	j_gene	d_gene	abundance	CDR3nt	CDR3aa
TRBV5-5	TRBJ2-7	-	many	TGTGCCAGCAGCTTGTTGCCCAGAGGGAACGAGCAGTACTTC	CASSLLPRGNEQYF
TRBV5-6	TRBJ2-5	-	few	TGTGCCAGCAGCGTGTCGGGACTGAGGGAGACCCAGTACTTC	CASSVSGLRETQYF
TRBV5-8	TRBJ2-5	-	-	TGTGCCAGCAGCTCGGACCCGACACTTCAAGAGACCCAGTACTTC	CASSSDPTLQETQYF
TRBV20-1	TRBJ1-1	TRBD1	-	TGCAGTGCTAGGGGACAGGGAGGTGAAGCTTTCTTT	CSARGQGGEAFF
TRBV2	TRBJ1-2	-	few	TGTGCCAGCCGGTCGTCTAACTATGGCTACACCTTC	CASRSSNYGYTF
TRBV7-2	TRBJ2-7	-	-	TGTGCCAGCAGCCAGTCCACGGACGAGCAGTACTTC	CASSQSTDEQYF
TRBV6-5	TRBJ2-7	-	-	TGCGCCAGCCCGGGGGGCCCAGCCTACGAGCAGTACTTC	CASPGGPAYEQYF
TRBV29-1	TRBJ2-7	-	-	TGCAGCGTCGAGGGGGGCCAGGGCTACGAGCAGTACTTC	CSVEGGQGYEQYF
TRBV6-5	TRBJ1-2	-	-	TGTGCCAGCAGTCGGCAGTCCGCTAACTATGGCTACACCTTC	CASSRQSANYGYTF
TRBV2	TRBJ1-1	-	-	TGTGCCAGCCATCTTTCGATGAACACTGAAGCTTTCTTT	CASHLSMNTEAFF
TRBV9	TRBJ1-6	TRBD1	once	TGTGCCAGCAGCTTACAGGGACAGCGTAGTTCACCCCTCCACTTT	CASSLQGQRSSPLHF
TRBV7-8	TRBJ2-3	-	many	TGTGCCAGCAGCCAAATAAGGGCGGCAGATACGCAGTATTTT	CASSQIRAADTQYF
TRBV7-8	TRBJ2-1	-	few	TGTGCCAGCAGCTTAGGGGACTCCGCAGGGTACAATGAGCAGTTCTTC	CASSLGDSAGYNEQFF
TRBV29-1	TRBJ2-1	-	-	TGCAGCGTTGATTCCAGGGAAAATGAGCAGTTCTTC	CSVDSRENEQFF
TRBV7-2	TRBJ2-7	-	-	TGTGCCAGCAGCCGGGGCCTGGGCGAGCAGTACTTC	CASSRGLGEQYF
TRBV3-1	TRBJ2-7	-	many	TGTGCCAGCAGCCAAGATGTAGCTAGGTCCTACGAGCAGTACTTC	CASSQDVARSYEQYF
TRBV20-1	TRBJ1-2	-	many	TGCAGTGCTAGGCTCGAGGGAAGCAATGGCTACACCTTC	CSARLEGSNGYTF
TRBV6-4	TRBJ2-5	-	-	TGTGCCAGCAGTGACCTGAGGGGGCAAGAGACCCAGTACTTC	CASSDLRGQETQYF
TRBV9	TRBJ2-2	TRBD2	many	TGTGCCAGCAGCAAAGGGACTAGCGGGTTAAACACCGGGGAGCTGTTTTTT	CASSKGTSGLNTGELFF
TRBV7-2	TRBJ2-1	TRBD2	few	TGTGCCAGCAGCCCGGGAGCGGGAGGCATCGATGAGCAGTTCTTC	CASSPGAGGIDEQFF
TRBV3-1	TRBJ2-5	-	-	TGTGCCAGCAGCCAAGGTTGGGGGGATCGCAATCAGCCCCAGTACTTC	CASSQGWGDRNQPQYF
TRBV11-2	TRBJ2-5	-	many	TGTGCCAGCAGCCCAAGACTCTTTTCCCAAGAGACCCAGTACTTC	CASSPRLFSQETQYF